This TCR beta chain is from a study of T cell responses to AZD1222 COVID-19 vaccine (dated by TCRdb to about 2021). A note on the overall study: A total of approximately 240 trial participants underwent TCR sequencing, of whom about 210 received two doses of AZD1222 and about 25 received two doses of the MenACWY control vaccine. Trial participants were enrolled into age subgroups of 18-55, 56-69 and 70-plus years, which contained about 150, 27 and 61 TCR-sequenced participants, respectively.

V and J are truncated by 10 bases and 7 bases respectively, leaving an intervening sequence of 22 bases. CDR1 MGHRA and CDR2 YSYEKL are derived from the germline V gene. From the cysteine through the phenylalanine, the CDR3 covers 14 amino acids. Only the CDR3 DNA is retained, 42 bases long and in frame from the first base. A remark on this clone: No cognate antigen has been identified for it. The input lacks base qualities; no much larger clone sits a single base away.

The time point tag for this specimen amounts to: about 28 days (+/-7) after the second vaccine dose. Because spike-specific TCR depth and breadth did not differ between the two schedules, AZD1222 recipients who got a second dose at roughly 4 weeks were pooled with those who got a second dose at roughly 12 weeks. Samples from vaccinated people were obtained from the UK trials COV001 and COV002, which included a single-blind randomized controlled phase 2/3 trial of AZD1222 (ChAdOx1 nCoV-19) in healthy adults. Trial participant PBMC samples were collected at day 0 and day 28 after the second dose for TCRbeta chain sequencing. The CDR3 regions of human TCRbeta chains were analyzed by immunosequencing. The original pipeline was this. TCRs in the repertoires were matched against a reference library of SARS-CoV-2-specific TCRs that had been generated with the MIRA antigen-specificity platform. Breadth was defined as the fraction of unique TCRs that were SARS-CoV-2-associated. Depth was defined as the fraction of total T cells that were SARS-CoV-2-associated. Using the MIRA data, every spike-specific TCR was mapped to the spike region that the TCR reacted to and assigned to either a CD4 or a CD8 class. Log10-transformed breadth and depth values were compared by one-way ANOVA with Sidak's multiple comparisons tests. This immuneACCESS table, as held by TCRdb, lists in-frame sequences with V and J called but not all clones. Of the missing ones, under half trace to an unresolved V gene in checked studies; the others have no known cause. V, J and clone size are those of that table, while D and trimming were read from the DNA. This sample lists tens of thousands of clones; roughly 90% were detected once. Around 1.5% of the sample is held by the ten biggest clonotypes.

General conclusions and limits of the study: Conclusions about previously exposed vaccinees were limited because only a handful of AZD1222 recipients were SARS-CoV-2 seropositive at baseline. CD4 TCRs associated with the vaccine covered the entire spike protein, and the dominant responses were in regions 160-218 and 743-854. After two AZD1222 doses, spike-specific TCR breadth and depth were significantly higher than at day 0 and than in MenACWY recipients. Participants were mostly white British, with more females than males. The authors suggested clonal diversity may have been underestimated. Because no samples from the day 14 peak response were available, repertoires could be characterized only after the peak T cell response. In the small 56-69-year group, the increase in depth fell short of significance, most likely because of low power. Epitopes outside the regions mutated in the B.1.351 and B.1.1.7 variants were reportedly recognized by nearly half of the unique spike-specific TCRs.

The rearrangement combines TRBV4-1 with TRBJ1-1; possibly the D gene is TRBD1, per 5 matching bases. This receptor was identified in an adult who received the AZD1222 COVID-19 vaccine. The specimen comprised peripheral blood, sampled 28 days after the second AZD1222 dose. The CDR3 region reads CATTRADSGSEAFF. The nucleotide sequence reads as follows: TGCGCCACCACCAGGGCAGATTCGGGGAGTGAAGCTTTCTTT.